These 29 T cell receptor beta chains originate from one sample sequenced in a study of Graves' ophthalmopathy and Graves' hyperthyroidism. Investigators amplified TCR beta CDR3 regions from RNA transcripts. RT-PCR with HTBI primers came first, then second-round multiplex PCR. TCRdb independently ran MiXCR on the multiplex PCR reads; one entry per CDR3 protein. The sample contains around 660,000 distinct CDR3 sequences, under 50% of which appear only once. The sequencing sample was made of peripheral blood. These receptors originate from an adult man with Graves' ophthalmopathy.

This chain joins TRBV5-6 and TRBJ2-7; D tentatively fits TRBD1 or TRBD2 (5 bases each). Trimming removed 1 base at V and 0 bases at J, with 11 bases between. Germline CDR1 reads SGHDT; CDR2 reads YYEEEE. The CDR3 loop spans 15 amino acids. The CDR3 DNA sequence: TGTGCCAGCAGCTTGACGGCCGGGGCCTCCTACGAGCAGTACTTC. Its translation is CASSLTAGASYEQYF.

This clonotype was seen ten or more times. V usage is TRBV5-8 and J usage is TRBJ2-5; D remains unclear. Germline lookup yields CDR1 SGHTS and CDR2 YDEGEE. V lost 0 bases and J lost 6, with 12 bases in between. This CDR3 is built from 14 residues. This CDR3 reads CASSLADTAKTQYF. DNA for the CDR3: TGTGCCAGCAGCTTGGCCGACACAGCCAAGACCCAGTACTTC.

This chain joins TRBV11-1 and TRBJ1-6; 7 nucleotides align to TRBD1. The germline V gene encodes CDR1 SGHAT and CDR2 FQDESV (reference sequence). The CDR3 consists of 14 residues. V lost 6 bases to trimming and J lost 4 bases; unmatched junction nucleotides: 3. The CDR3 protein is CASRVRGYNSPLHF. Here the CDR3 DNA reads TGTGCCAGCAGAGTCAGGGGGTATAATTCACCCCTCCACTTT.

This clonotype was picked up a small number of times. The V and J genes are TRBV6-1 and TRBJ1-5; D is undetermined. Germline values: CDR1 MNHNS, CDR2 SASEGT. The CDR3 runs 11 residues. The ends were cut back, 6 bases at V and 9 bases at J, with 9 bases in the middle. The CDR3 region is CASRALGPQHF. CDR3 sequence (DNA): TGTGCCAGCAGGGCCCTGGGGCCCCAGCATTTT.

At least ten counts were recorded for this clonotype. The chain combines TRBV7-8 with TRBJ1-2; weak D call: TRBD1 (5 bases). Germline V lookup: CDR1 SGHVS, CDR2 FQNEAQ. The CDR3 spans 18 residues. The V end lost 6 bases, the J end lost 4 bases, and 27 bases lay between the germline ends. The DNA of the CDR3 is TGTGCCAGCAGTCCGAAAGGGGACGGCCGACTCGGGGGCTATGGCTACACCTTC. It translates to CASSPKGDGRLGGYGYTF.

This clonotype was counted many times. The V call is TRBV24-1, the J call TRBJ2-5; D is undetermined. Germline CDR1 reads KGHDR; CDR2 reads SFDVKD. The CDR3 runs to 13 residues. Trimming cost V 7 bases and J 0 bases, with 8 bases left between them. CDR3 in DNA: TGTGCCACCAGAAACAGCCACCAAGAGACCCAGTACTTC. This gives the protein CATRNSHQETQYF.

The CDR3 DNA reads TGTGCCAGCGGCCACGGACAGGGTAGGGACGAGCAGTACTTC. Protein sequence: CASGHGQGRDEQYF. The chain employs TRBV6-5 and TRBJ2-7; TRBD1 matches 8 bases. This CDR3 is 14 amino acids long. Trimming at V came to 8 bases and at J to 5 bases, leaving 11 bases not matched to a gene. Germline CDR1 reads MNHEY; CDR2 reads SVGAGI.

This clonotype was observed many times. The chain links TRBV5-5 to TRBJ2-5; D ambiguous. The CDR3 runs 12 residues. Trimming left V 5 bases short and J 4 bases short, with 9 bases between. The germline CDR1 and CDR2 sequences are SGHKS and YYEKEE (reference sequence). The CDR3 region is CASSSVGETQYF. CDR3 nucleotides: TGTGCCAGCAGTTCGGTGGGAGAGACCCAGTACTTC.

This clonotype showed up many times. The J gene is TRBJ1-2, the V gene TRBV29-1, with unresolved D. Looked up from germline, CDR1 is SQVTM and CDR2 is ANQGSEA. Trimming pared 5 bases from V and 4 bases from J, leaving 20 bases between. CDR3 length: 15 residues. CDR3 sequence: CSVWLGGTRSYGYTF. As DNA, the CDR3 is TGCAGCGTTTGGCTGGGCGGAACAAGGAGCTATGGCTACACCTTC.

This clonotype was seen only a few times. The genes are TRBV7-3 and TRBJ2-3; D uncertain. The CDR3 consists of 14 residues. Trimming removed 2 bases from V and 6 bases from J, with 12 bases in between. Germline CDR1 reads SGHTA; CDR2 reads FQGTGA. CDR3 sequence: CASSLYGLGDTQYF. The CDR3 coding sequence is TGTGCCAGCAGCTTATATGGGTTAGGGGATACGCAGTATTTT.

There are a few counts of this clonotype. The rearrangement joins TRBV29-1 to TRBJ1-2; possibly TRBD1 for D (6 bases). The CDR3 spans 11 residues. Germline V gene sequence: CDR1 SQVTM, CDR2 ANQGSEA. V lost 4 bases and J lost 8, with 11 bases in between. Written as DNA, the CDR3 is TGCAGCGTTGTAAGTGACAGGGGCTACACCTTC. The encoded protein is CSVVSDRGYTF.

J is TRBJ2-2 and V is TRBV12-3 or TRBV12-4, with 12 bases fitting TRBD2. V shed 6 bases and J 5 bases; nucleotides not matched to a gene: 7. The CDR3 has 16 residues. The CDR3 here is CASSHGLAGTTGELFF. Here the CDR3 DNA reads TGTGCCAGCAGCCACGGACTAGCGGGGACTACCGGGGAGCTGTTTTTT.

There are many counts of this clonotype. The chain combines TRBV5-1 with TRBJ2-7; TRBD1 is a possible D gene (5 bases). This CDR3 contains 15 residues. Trimming cost V 4 bases and J 3 bases, with 17 bases left between them. Germline CDR1 and CDR2: SGHRS and YFSETQ. The CDR3 sequence: CASSAGPGHGYEQYF. The CDR3 DNA sequence: TGCGCCAGCAGCGCCGGTCCAGGGCACGGCTACGAGCAGTACTTC.

This clonotype was observed many times. This sequence joins TRBV7-9 and TRBJ1-2; 9 bases match TRBD1. This CDR3 has 17 amino acids. The germline gives CDR1 SEHNR, CDR2 FQNEAQ (reference sequence). Unmatched junction bases numbered 11, after V lost 2 bases and J lost 4 bases. CDR3 in amino acids: CASSLPPTGGMVYGYTF. CDR3 sequence (DNA): TGTGCCAGCAGCTTACCACCCACAGGGGGCATGGTCTATGGCTACACCTTC.

The rearrangement joins TRBV7-4 to TRBJ2-5, with D perhaps assigned TRBD1 or TRBD2 (5 bases each). Trimming stripped 4 bases from V and 1 base from J, with 16 bases between. This CDR3 is 16 amino acids long. Germline CDR1 SGHVT, CDR2 SQSDAQ. CDR3 in DNA: TGTGCCAGCAGCTCAACGGACAAGCGGCCCCAAGAGACCCAGTACTTC. Translating it yields CASSSTDKRPQETQYF.

This clonotype occurred once. A clone one base away is much larger, so this may be a read error. V is TRBV4-2 and J is TRBJ1-1; the D is unclear. The CDR3 runs 15 residues. Per the germline V gene, CDR1 is LGHNA and CDR2 is YNFKEQ. The CDR3 bases are TGTGCCAGCAGCCAAGATCCGACGGGGAACACTGAAGCTCTCTTT. This translates into CASSQDPTGNTEALF.

Concerning this clonotype itself: One end of the junction fails to match germline, which may point to a read error. The chain couples TRBV7-9 to TRBJ1-3; possible D gene TRBD1, 5 bases. The V gene's germline CDR1 is SEHNR and CDR2 FQNEAQ (reference sequence). The CDR3 loop spans 14 amino acids. The CDR3: CASSPTGSGNAIYF. The CDR3 DNA sequence: TGTGCCAGCAGCCCCACAGGCTCTGGAAACGCCATATATTTT.

This clonotype was counted between two and nine times. V gene TRBV5-6 combines with J gene TRBJ2-7; 9 bases map to TRBD1. J lost 6 bases, V lost 4 bases, and 2 bases had no gene match. Germline CDR1 and CDR2: SGHDT and YYEEEE. The CDR3 is 12 residues long. The CDR3 here is CASSTGQGEQYF. For the CDR3, the DNA is TGTGCCAGCAGCACGGGACAGGGCGAGCAGTACTTC.

There are a few counts of this clonotype. In nucleotides, the CDR3 is TGTGCCAGCAGTTGGTCCGGGACGCCGAGGTATGGCTACACCTTC. Its translation is CASSWSGTPRYGYTF. The gene calls are TRBV27 and TRBJ1-2, with D possibly being TRBD1 (5 bases). V shed 4 bases and J shed 5 bases, with 17 bases lying between them. This CDR3 is built from 15 residues. CDR1 and CDR2 (germline): MNHEY, SMNVEV (reference sequence).

The chain carries TRBV7-9 and TRBJ1-1; 11 bases align to TRBD1. Losses at the gene ends were 8 bases for V and 5 bases for J; bases not matched to a gene: 7. Germline V gene data show CDR1 as SEHNR and CDR2 as FQNEAQ (reference sequence). This CDR3 spans 14 amino acids. CDR3 protein: CASSYRDRGTEAFF. CDR3 nucleotides: TGTGCCAGCTCGTACCGGGACAGGGGGACTGAAGCTTTCTTT.

The rearrangement joins TRBV12-3 or TRBV12-4 to TRBJ1-3; 7 bases align to TRBD1. This CDR3 has 15 amino acids. V was clipped by 6 bases and J by 6 bases; unmatched bases: 11. CDR3 in amino acids: CASSQPGGVENTIYF. CDR3 DNA: TGTGCCAGCAGCCAACCAGGGGGTGTAGAAAACACCATATATTTT.

In its sample, this clonotype was seen many times. The genes are TRBV19 and TRBJ1-2; a weak D match, TRBD1 (5 bases). Germline CDR1 is LNHDA and CDR2 is SQIVND (reference sequence). The CDR3 is made up of 13 amino acids. V lost 5 bases to trimming and J lost 4 bases, with 11 bases between them. Here the CDR3 reads CASSRLTAYGYTF. CDR3 nucleotide sequence: TGTGCCAGTAGTCGATTGACAGCCTATGGCTACACCTTC.

This clonotype turned up a few times. This rearrangement joins TRBV5-1 to TRBJ2-5, with unresolved D. The CDR3 is 13 amino acids. Trimming shortened V by 1 base and J by 5 bases, and 9 bases separated the two germline ends. From germline, CDR1 is SGHRS and CDR2 YFSETQ. CDR3 in amino acids: CASSLTESETQYF. The CDR3, as DNA: TGCGCCAGCAGCTTGACAGAGTCTGAGACCCAGTACTTC.

There are many counts of this clonotype. The J gene is TRBJ2-7, the V gene TRBV2; tentative D call: TRBD2 (6 bases). Trimming shortened V by 7 bases and J by 1 base, and 11 bases separated the two germline ends. Germline-derived CDR1 and CDR2 are SNHLY and FYNNEI. CDR3 length equals 13 residues. CDR3 DNA sequence: TGTGCCAGCAAGTGGGGGGAGTCCTACGAGCAGTACTTC. It translates to CASKWGESYEQYF.

V usage is TRBV29-1 and J usage is TRBJ2-3; 13 bases agree with TRBD2. Germline V lookup: CDR1 SQVTM, CDR2 ANQGSEA. The CDR3 totals 17 residues. V gave up 8 bases and J gave up 2 bases; unmatched junction bases: 13. The DNA for the CDR3 is TGCAGCACACGGGAGGGACTAGCGGGAAGATTCACAGATACGCAGTATTTT. Translation gives CSTREGLAGRFTDTQYF.

The chain is built from TRBV5-4 and TRBJ2-2; 9 bases map to TRBD1. The CDR3 sequence is 16 residues long. From germline, CDR1 is SGHNT and CDR2 YYREEE (reference sequence). With V trimmed by 4 bases and J by 6 bases, 10 bases remained unmatched. CDR3 sequence (DNA): TGTGCCAGCAGCCCCGCCGGACAGGGGATCCCCGGGGAGCTGTTTTTT. Its translation: CASSPAGQGIPGELFF. Full variable domain (outside the CDR3, taken from reference TRBV5-4 and TRBJ2-2): ETGVTQSPTHLIKTRGQQVTLRCSSQSGHNTVSWYQQALGQGPQFIFQYYREEENGRGNFPPRFSGLQFPNYSSELNVNALELDDSALYLCASSPAGQGIPGELFFGEGSRLTVL.

The chain recombines TRBV10-3 with TRBJ1-5; weak D call: TRBD1 (5 bases). V lost 2 bases and J lost 11, with 16 bases in between. This CDR3 is built from 14 residues. Germline CDR1 is ENHRY and CDR2 is SYGVKD. The CDR3 sequence is CAISEGTPQETQHF. For the CDR3, the DNA is TGTGCCATCAGTGAGGGGACGCCACAAGAGACCCAGCATTTT.

Worth noting for this clonotype: An end of the junction does not agree with germline; a read error may underlie this. The chain employs TRBV25-1 and TRBJ2-7; no clear D gene. The CDR3 runs 15 residues. The germline V gene encodes CDR1 MGHDK and CDR2 SYGVNS. The CDR3 bases are TGTGCCGGCAGCTTGGGCCAGACGGGCGGATACGAGCAGTACTTC. Translating it yields CAGSLGQTGGYEQYF.

The J gene is TRBJ2-7, the V gene TRBV12-5; D remains unclear. CDR3 length equals 12 residues. Per the germline V gene, CDR1 is LGHNT and CDR2 is FRNRAP. V was cut by 0 bases and J by 4 bases, with 4 bases left in between. The CDR3 bases are TGTGCTAGTGGTTTGGTGAGATACGAGCAGTACTTC. This translates into CASGLVRYEQYF.